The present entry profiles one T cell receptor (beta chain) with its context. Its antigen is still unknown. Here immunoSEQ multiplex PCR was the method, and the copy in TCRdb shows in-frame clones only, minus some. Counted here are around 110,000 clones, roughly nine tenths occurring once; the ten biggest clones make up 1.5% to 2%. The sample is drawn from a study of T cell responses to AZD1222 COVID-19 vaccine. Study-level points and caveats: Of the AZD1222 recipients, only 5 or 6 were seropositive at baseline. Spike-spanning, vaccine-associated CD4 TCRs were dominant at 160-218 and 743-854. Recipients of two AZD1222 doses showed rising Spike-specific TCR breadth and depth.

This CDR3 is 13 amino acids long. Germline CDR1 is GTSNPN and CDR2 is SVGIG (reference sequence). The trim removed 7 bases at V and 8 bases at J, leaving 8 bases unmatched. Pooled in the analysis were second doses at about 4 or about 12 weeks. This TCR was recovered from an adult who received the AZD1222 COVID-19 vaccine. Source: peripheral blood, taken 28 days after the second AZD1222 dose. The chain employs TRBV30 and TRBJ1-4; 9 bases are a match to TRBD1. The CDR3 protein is CASQGQGREKLFF. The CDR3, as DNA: TGTGCCTCCCAGGGACAGGGACGGGAAAAACTGTTTTTT.